Given below is one T cell receptor (beta chain) in context. This clonotype was seen at least ten times. Its antigen remains undetermined. Per-base qualities were not stored, and no clone one base away is much larger. The treatment or condition label corresponds to: in vitro stimulation with specific CMV peptide epitopes to enrich CMV-specific T cells. The reads were generated on an Illumina HiSeq 1500. TCRdb itself trimmed the public reads at Q25 with fastp, ran MiXCR and retained productive beta chains. Under each unique CDR3 protein, matching rows form one entry showing the most common genes and DNA. For this sample there are approximately 1,000,000 distinct CDR3 sequences; 25% to 40% appear just once. Around an eighth of the sample belongs to the ten largest clones. This sample was included in a study of T cell repertoires in cytomegalovirus infection (dated by TCRdb to the late 2010s). Context from the whole study: Recently identified HLA-C-restricted CMV epitopes, whose presentation resists viral immunomodulation, were targeted by peptide stimulations together with well-studied HLA-B-restricted epitopes. Because public TCR beta signatures pointed to carriage of CMV infection together with the matching HLA type, the HLA type of each donor mattered for the analysis. General study outcomes and caveats: Carriers of CMV infection plus the relevant HLA type were discriminated by the cumulative frequency of public TCR beta family members in the study cohort and in an independent roughly 340-donor cohort. The ex vivo response was dominated by HLA-C-restricted CMV-specific TCR beta clonotypes, and the single most frequent clonotype in two of eight donors was supplied by these HLA-C-restricted clonotypes.

CDR1 is given as SGHTA and CDR2 as FQGNSA, both from the germline V gene. Ends trimmed: V by 0 bases, J by 4 bases; bases unmatched to a gene: 3. The CDR3 spans 14 residues, from the cysteine through the phenylalanine. The sequence is cut down to CDR3 DNA, 42 bases in frame from base 1. This clonotype was sampled from a human donor in good health (CMV status not recorded). Some clones in this sample may be carry-over from other donors' samples. Here the chain combines TRBV7-2 and TRBJ2-7; TRBD1 lines up with 7 middle nucleotides. The sequenced sample was cultured CD8+ T cells from PBMCs, obtained from culture after CMV antigen stimulation. The CDR3 amino acid sequence is: CASSLAQGIYEQYF. Here is the DNA: TGTGCCAGCAGCTTAGCACAGGGGATTTACGAGCAGTACTTC.